This passage covers 17 T cell receptor beta chains from one sample sequenced in a study of sequential checkpoint blockade in melanoma. Noted treatment: randomized to nivolumab then ipilimumab (arm A) or the reverse (arm B). Measured with immunoSEQ multiplex PCR; TCRdb has only the in-frame clones, and not every one. The sample includes 20,000 to 25,000 clones, roughly 86% of them seen just once. This sample comprised CD8+ T cells sorted from blood (inferred from file names), obtained from a patient given nivolumab and ipilimumab in sequence. The receptors were sampled from a human donor with melanoma.

The chain employs TRBV9 and TRBJ1-1, with 9 positions matching TRBD1. There are 17 residues in the CDR3. Germline loops: CDR1 SGDLS, CDR2 YYNGEE. V shed 0 bases and J 1 base; nucleotides not matched to a gene: 7. This CDR3 is CASSVVTGGTRNTEAFF. The CDR3, as DNA: TGTGCCAGCAGCGTAGTGACAGGGGGTACACGGAACACTGAAGCTTTCTTT.

The chain combines TRBV30 with TRBJ1-1; D might be TRBD1 (5 bases). CDR3 length equals 13 residues. Germline CDR1 is GTSNPN and CDR2 is SVGIG (reference sequence). The ends were cut back, 2 bases at V and 1 base at J, with 8 bases in the middle. CDR3 DNA: TGTGCCTGGAGTCTCAGGGAGAACACTGAAGCTTTCTTT. Protein sequence: CAWSLRENTEAFF.

This clone was seen once. The CDR3 region has the DNA TGTGCCAGCTCACCATATGACAGCTATGGCTACACCTTC. Encoded protein: CASSPYDSYGYTF. The chain recombines TRBV18 with TRBJ1-2, with D possibly TRBD1 on 5 matching bases. Trimming stripped 2 bases from V and 4 bases from J, with 8 bases between. CDR3 length: 13 amino acids. Germline-derived CDR1 and CDR2 are KGHSH and LQKENI.

The gene calls are TRBV5-1 and TRBJ2-3; D is unresolved. CDR1 is SGHRS and CDR2 is YFSETQ in the germline V gene. The CDR3 totals 13 residues. The V gene lost 3 bases and the J gene lost 4 bases, with 9 bases spanning the gap. CDR3 sequence (DNA): TGCGCCAGCAGCTCGATTCAGGCAGATACGCAGTATTTT. Translating gives CASSSIQADTQYF.

This chain connects TRBV7-2 to TRBJ2-5; TRBD2 matches 10 bases. With 5 bases clipped from V and 0 bases from J, the junction kept 3 bases outside the gene matches. The germline gives CDR1 SGHTA, CDR2 FQGNSA. This CDR3 has 15 amino acids. CDR3 DNA sequence: TGTGCCAGCAGCACGGGACTAGCGAACCAAGAGACCCAGTACTTC. This sequence encodes CASSTGLANQETQYF.

The chain employs TRBV7-8 and TRBJ1-6, with 9 bases identical to TRBD1. This CDR3 contains 14 residues. Germline trimming cut 5 bases from V and 7 bases from J; bases unmatched to any gene: 3. Per the germline V gene, CDR1 is SGHVS and CDR2 is FQNEAQ. CDR3 sequence: CASSTGTGNSPLHF. The CDR3 DNA is TGTGCCAGCAGCACAGGGACAGGGAATTCACCCCTCCACTTT.

The chain carries TRBV2 and TRBJ2-1, with unresolved D. V lost 6 bases to trimming and J lost 0 bases, with 12 bases between them. CDR1 and CDR2 from the germline V gene are SNHLY and FYNNEI. The CDR3 contains 15 residues. Here the CDR3 reads CASRAMTSSYNEQFF. In nucleotides, the CDR3 is TGTGCCAGCAGAGCTATGACAAGCTCCTACAATGAGCAGTTCTTC.

The sample holds a few counts of this clone. This chain joins TRBV7-3 and TRBJ2-1, with 7 nucleotides matching TRBD2. The length of the CDR3 is 14 residues. Germline V lookup: CDR1 SGHTA, CDR2 FQGTGA. V was pared by 5 bases and J by 9 bases, with 10 bases of the junction left unmatched. The chain's CDR3 is CASSTAGRPTEQFF. The CDR3 DNA follows: TGTGCCAGCAGCACAGCGGGGAGGCCCACTGAGCAGTTCTTC.

The chain combines TRBV10-1 with TRBJ1-1, with D unclear. The CDR3 totals 10 residues. The germline gives CDR1 WNHNN, CDR2 SYGVQD (reference sequence). V dropped 8 bases and J dropped 5 bases, with 6 bases sitting between them. The CDR3 DNA reads TGCGCCAGCCTCCGGACTGAAGCTTTCTTT. Its translation: CASLRTEAFF.

This chain uses TRBV2 with TRBJ2-7; TRBD1 is a possible D gene (5 bases). CDR3 size: 12 residues. V shed 9 bases and J shed 6 bases, with 15 bases lying between them. Germline assignment: CDR1 SNHLY and CDR2 FYNNEI. The CDR3 loop is CARDLGAGEQYF. CDR3 in DNA: TGTGCCAGGGATCTTGGGGCCGGCGAGCAGTACTTC.

The chain recombines TRBV6-6 with TRBJ2-7; weak D call: TRBD2 (6 bases). The V end lost 8 bases, the J end lost 6 bases, and 20 bases lay between the germline ends. Germline lookup yields CDR1 MNHNY and CDR2 SVGAGI (reference sequence). The CDR3 has 14 residues. CDR3 protein: CASRLRRAFAEQYF. The CDR3 DNA reads as TGTGCCAGCCGACTCAGGAGGGCCTTCGCCGAGCAGTACTTC.

The J gene is TRBJ2-6, the V gene TRBV28; 7 bases are shared with TRBD2. CDR1 MDHEN and CDR2 SYDVKM come from the germline V gene. The length of the CDR3 is 15 residues. V dropped 10 bases and J dropped 4; count of bases not matched to a gene: 10. The CDR3 protein is CATDGVGGGANVLTF. Here the CDR3 DNA reads TGTGCCACCGACGGGGTGGGAGGGGGGGCCAACGTCCTGACTTTC.

J is TRBJ1-5 and V is TRBV28; no clear D. This CDR3 region has 14 residues. Germline V gene lookup returns CDR1 MDHEN and CDR2 SYDVKM. V was pared by 6 bases and J by 4 bases, with 13 bases between. The CDR3 nucleotides read TGTGCCAGCAGCCCTTGGGCAGTAAATCAGCCCCAGCATTTT. Its translation is CASSPWAVNQPQHF.

The chain recombines TRBV6-6 with TRBJ1-5, with TRBD1 matching 8 bases. Germline V gene lookup returns CDR1 MNHNY and CDR2 SVGAGI (reference sequence). Trimming took 4 bases from V and 5 from J; bases not matched to a gene: 1. The CDR3 loop spans 13 amino acids. Here the CDR3 DNA reads TGTGCCAGCAGTTCGGACAGGGATCAGCCCCAGCATTTT. Amino acid sequence: CASSSDRDQPQHF.

By sample share, this clone is medium-sized. The chain uses TRBV11-1 and TRBJ1-3; D not certain. Germline V gene sequence: CDR1 SGHAT, CDR2 FQDESV (reference sequence). V lost 5 bases and J lost 0, with 5 bases in between. The CDR3 spans 13 residues. The CDR3: CASSRDSGNTIYF. For the CDR3, the DNA is TGTGCCAGCAGCCGGGACTCTGGAAACACCATATATTTT.

The rearrangement links TRBV19 to TRBJ1-1; the D is unclear. The CDR3 loop spans 15 amino acids. Trimming stripped 3 bases from V and 0 bases from J, with 11 bases between. Germline CDR1 reads LNHDA; CDR2 reads SQIVND (reference sequence). The CDR3 DNA follows: TGTGCCAGTAGTATTAGGCAGACAATGAACACTGAAGCTTTCTTT. Residues: CASSIRQTMNTEAFF.

The rearrangement joins TRBV5-4 to TRBJ1-1; D is ambiguous. V was trimmed by 0 bases and J by 4 bases, leaving 10 bases between them. Per germline, CDR1 SGHNT and CDR2 YYREEE (reference sequence). CDR3 length equals 14 residues. CDR3 coding DNA: TGTGCCAGCAGCTTGGGCGGTGAATTCACTGAAGCTTTCTTT. It yields the protein CASSLGGEFTEAFF.